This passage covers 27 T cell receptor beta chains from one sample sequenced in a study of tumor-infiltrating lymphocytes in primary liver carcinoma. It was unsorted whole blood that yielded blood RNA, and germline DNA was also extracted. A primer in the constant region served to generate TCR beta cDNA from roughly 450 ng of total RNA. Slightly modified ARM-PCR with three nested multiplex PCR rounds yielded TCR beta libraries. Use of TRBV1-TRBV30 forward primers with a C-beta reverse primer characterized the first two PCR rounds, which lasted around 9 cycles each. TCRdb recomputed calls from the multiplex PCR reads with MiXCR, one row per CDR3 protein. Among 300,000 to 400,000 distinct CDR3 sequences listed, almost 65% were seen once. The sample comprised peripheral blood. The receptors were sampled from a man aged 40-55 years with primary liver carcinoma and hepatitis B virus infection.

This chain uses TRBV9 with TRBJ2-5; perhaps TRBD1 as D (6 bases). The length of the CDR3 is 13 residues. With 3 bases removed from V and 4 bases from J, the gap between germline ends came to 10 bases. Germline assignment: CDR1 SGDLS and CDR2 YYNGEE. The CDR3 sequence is CASSEGDAETQYF. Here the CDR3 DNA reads TGTGCCAGCAGCGAGGGGGATGCAGAGACCCAGTACTTC.

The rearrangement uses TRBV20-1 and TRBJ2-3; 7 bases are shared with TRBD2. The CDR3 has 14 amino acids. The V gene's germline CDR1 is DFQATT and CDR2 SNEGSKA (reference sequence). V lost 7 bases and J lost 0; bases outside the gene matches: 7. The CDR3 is CSVRGAGSTDTQYF. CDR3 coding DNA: TGCAGTGTCCGGGGAGCGGGAAGCACAGATACGCAGTATTTT.

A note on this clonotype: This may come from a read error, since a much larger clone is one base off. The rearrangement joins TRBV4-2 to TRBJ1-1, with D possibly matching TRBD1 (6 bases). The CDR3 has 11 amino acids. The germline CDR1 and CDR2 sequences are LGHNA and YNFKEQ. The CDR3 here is CASRTDTETFF. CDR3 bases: TGTGCCAGCCGGACAGACACTGAAACTTTCTTT.

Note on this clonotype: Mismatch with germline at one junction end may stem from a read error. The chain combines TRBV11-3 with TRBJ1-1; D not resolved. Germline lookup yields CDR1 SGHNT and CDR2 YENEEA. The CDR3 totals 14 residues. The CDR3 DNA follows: TGTGCCAGCAGCTTAGGAGGGTTCGACACTGGAGCTTTCTTT. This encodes CASSLGGFDTGAFF.

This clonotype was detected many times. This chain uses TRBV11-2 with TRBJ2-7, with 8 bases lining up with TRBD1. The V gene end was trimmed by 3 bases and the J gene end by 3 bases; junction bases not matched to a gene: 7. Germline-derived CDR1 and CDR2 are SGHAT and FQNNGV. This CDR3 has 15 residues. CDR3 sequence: CASSFIGTGSYEQYF. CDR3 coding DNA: TGTGCCAGCAGCTTCATCGGGACAGGAAGCTACGAGCAGTACTTC.

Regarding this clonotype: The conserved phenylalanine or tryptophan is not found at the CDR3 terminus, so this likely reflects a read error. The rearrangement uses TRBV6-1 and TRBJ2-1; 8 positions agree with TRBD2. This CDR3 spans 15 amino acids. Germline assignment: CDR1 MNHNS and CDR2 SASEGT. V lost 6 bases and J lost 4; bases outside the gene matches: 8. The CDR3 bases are TGTGCCAGCAGCAAGGACCGGGGGGGGTACAATGAGCAGTTCCTC. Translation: CASSKDRGGYNEQFL.

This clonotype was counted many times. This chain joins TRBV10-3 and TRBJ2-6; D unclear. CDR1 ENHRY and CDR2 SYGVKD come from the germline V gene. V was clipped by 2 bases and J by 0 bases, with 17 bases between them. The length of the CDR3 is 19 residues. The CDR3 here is CAISETYRRTLSGANVLTF. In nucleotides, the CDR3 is TGTGCCATCAGTGAGACCTACCGACGGACCCTCTCTGGGGCCAACGTCCTGACTTTC.

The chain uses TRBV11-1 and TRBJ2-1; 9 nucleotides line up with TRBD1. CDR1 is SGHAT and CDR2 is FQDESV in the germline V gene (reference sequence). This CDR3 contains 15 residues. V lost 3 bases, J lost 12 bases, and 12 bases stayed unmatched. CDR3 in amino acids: CASSLGDRDRDGQFF. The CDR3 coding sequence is TGTGCCAGCAGCTTGGGGGACAGGGATAGGGATGGGCAGTTCTTC.

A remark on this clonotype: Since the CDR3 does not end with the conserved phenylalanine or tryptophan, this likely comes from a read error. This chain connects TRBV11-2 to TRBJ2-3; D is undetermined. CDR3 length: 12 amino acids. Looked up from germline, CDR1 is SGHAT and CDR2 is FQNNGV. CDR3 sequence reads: CASSSRTDTQYY. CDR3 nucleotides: TGTGCCAGCAGCTCCCGCACGGATACGCAGTATTAT.

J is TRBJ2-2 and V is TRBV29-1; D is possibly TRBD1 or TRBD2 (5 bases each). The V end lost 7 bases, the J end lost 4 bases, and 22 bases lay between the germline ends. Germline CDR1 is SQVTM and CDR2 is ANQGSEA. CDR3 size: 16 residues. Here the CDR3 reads CSARGSRATSTGELFF. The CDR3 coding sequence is TGCAGCGCTCGGGGCTCTAGGGCCACGAGCACCGGGGAGCTGTTTTTT.

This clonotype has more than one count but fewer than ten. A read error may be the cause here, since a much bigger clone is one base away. The CDR3 nucleotides are TGTGCCAGCAGCCAAGTCTTCGGGATTAGCGGGAGCTATGAGCAGTTCTTC. Translation gives CASSQVFGISGSYEQFF. V and J are TRBV4-2 and TRBJ2-1; 9 nucleotides line up with TRBD2. V lost 1 base, J lost 8 bases, and 12 bases stayed unmatched. Germline loops: CDR1 LGHNA, CDR2 YNFKEQ. This CDR3 has 17 amino acids.

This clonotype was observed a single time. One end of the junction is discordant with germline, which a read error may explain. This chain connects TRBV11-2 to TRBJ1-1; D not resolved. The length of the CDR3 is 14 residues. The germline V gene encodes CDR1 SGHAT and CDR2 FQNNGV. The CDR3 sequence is CAGSSSPTTFEAFF. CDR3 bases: TGTGCCGGCAGCTCAAGCCCCACTACTTTCGAAGCTTTCTTT. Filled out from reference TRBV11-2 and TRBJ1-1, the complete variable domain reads EAGVAQSPRYKIIEKRQSVAFWCNPISGHATLYWYQQILGQGPKLLIQFQNNGVVDDSQLPKDRFSAERLKGVDSTLKIQPAKLEDSAVYLCAGSSSPTTFEAFFGQGTRLTVV.

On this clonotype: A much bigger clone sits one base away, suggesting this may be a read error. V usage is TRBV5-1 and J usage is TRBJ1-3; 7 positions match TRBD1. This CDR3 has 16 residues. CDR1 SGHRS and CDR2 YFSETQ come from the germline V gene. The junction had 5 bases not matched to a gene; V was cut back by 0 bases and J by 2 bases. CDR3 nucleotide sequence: TGCGCCAGCAGCTTGGAGATAACAGGGGCTGGAAACACCATATATTTT. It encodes CASSLEITGAGNTIYF.

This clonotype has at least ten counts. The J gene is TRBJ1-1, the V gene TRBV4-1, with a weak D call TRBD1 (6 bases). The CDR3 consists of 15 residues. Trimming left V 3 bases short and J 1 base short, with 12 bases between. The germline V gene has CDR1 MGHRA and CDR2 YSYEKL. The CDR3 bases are TGCGCCAGCAGCCAGGGGCAGGGGCAGAACACTGAAGCTTTCTTT. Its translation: CASSQGQGQNTEAFF.

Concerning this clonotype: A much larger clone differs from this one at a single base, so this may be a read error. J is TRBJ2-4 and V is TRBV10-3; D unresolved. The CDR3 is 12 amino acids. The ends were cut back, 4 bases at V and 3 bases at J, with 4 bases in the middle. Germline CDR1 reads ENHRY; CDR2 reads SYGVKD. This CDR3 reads CAISADKNIQYF. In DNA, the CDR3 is TGTGCCATCAGTGCGGACAAAAACATTCAGTACTTC.

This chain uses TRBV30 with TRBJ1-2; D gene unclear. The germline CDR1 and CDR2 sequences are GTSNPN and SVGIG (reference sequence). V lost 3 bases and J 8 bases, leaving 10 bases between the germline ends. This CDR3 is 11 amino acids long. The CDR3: CAWSGAGGYTF. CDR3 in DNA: TGTGCCTGGAGCGGTGCGGGGGGCTACACCTTC.

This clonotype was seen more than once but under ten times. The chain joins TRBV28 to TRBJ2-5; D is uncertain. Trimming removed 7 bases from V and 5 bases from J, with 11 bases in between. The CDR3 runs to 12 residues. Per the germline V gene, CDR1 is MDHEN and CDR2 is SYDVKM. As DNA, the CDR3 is TGTGCCAGCAATGTGGGCAGGGAGACCCAGTACTTC. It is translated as CASNVGRETQYF.

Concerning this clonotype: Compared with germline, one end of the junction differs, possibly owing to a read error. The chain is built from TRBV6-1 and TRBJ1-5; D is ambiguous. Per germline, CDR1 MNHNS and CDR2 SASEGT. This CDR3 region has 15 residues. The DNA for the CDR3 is TGTGCCAGCTGTGAAATCTCCTATAGCAATCAACCCCAACATTTT. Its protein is CASCEISYSNQPQHF.

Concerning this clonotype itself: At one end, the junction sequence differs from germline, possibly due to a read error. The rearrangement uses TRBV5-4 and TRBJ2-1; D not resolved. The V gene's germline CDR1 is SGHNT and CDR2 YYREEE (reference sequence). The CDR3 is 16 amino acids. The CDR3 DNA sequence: TGTGCCAGCAGCTTGTATTCTGGTGGTCCAGGTATCGAGCAGCCCTTC. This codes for CASSLYSGGPGIEQPF.

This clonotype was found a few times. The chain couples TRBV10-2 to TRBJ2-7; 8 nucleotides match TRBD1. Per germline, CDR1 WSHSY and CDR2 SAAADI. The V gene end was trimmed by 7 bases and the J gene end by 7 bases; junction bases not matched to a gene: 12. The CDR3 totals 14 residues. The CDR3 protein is CASTRTGTLREQYF. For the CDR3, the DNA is TGCGCCAGCACAAGGACAGGGACCTTACGGGAGCAGTACTTC.

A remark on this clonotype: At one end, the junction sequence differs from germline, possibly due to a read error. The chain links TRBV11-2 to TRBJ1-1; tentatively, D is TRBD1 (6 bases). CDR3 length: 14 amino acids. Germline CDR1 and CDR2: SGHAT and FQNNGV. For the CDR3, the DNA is TGTGCCAGCAGCTTATCCGGGGGCAGCACTGAAGCTTCCTTT. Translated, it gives CASSLSGGSTEASF.

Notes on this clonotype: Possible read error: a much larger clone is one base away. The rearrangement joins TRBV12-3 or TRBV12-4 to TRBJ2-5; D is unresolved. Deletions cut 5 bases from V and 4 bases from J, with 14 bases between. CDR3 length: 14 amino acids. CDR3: CASSQDGPLETQYF. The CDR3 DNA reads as TGTGCCAGCAGTCAGGACGGTCCCTTAGAGACCCAGTACTTC.

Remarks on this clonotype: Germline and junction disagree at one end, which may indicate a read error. DNA of the CDR3: TGCGCCAGCTGTGAGTCCCCAGCGACCCCCCATCAGCCCCAGCATTTT. It encodes CASCESPATPHQPQHF. The chain couples TRBV10-2 to TRBJ1-5; D unclear. Germline loops: CDR1 WSHSY, CDR2 SAAADI. CDR3 length equals 16 residues.

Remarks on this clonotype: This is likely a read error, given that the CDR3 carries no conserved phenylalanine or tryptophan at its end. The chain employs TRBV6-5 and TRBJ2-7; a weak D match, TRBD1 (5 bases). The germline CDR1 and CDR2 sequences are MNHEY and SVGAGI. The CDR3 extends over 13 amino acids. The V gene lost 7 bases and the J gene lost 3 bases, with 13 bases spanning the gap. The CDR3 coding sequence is TGTGCCAGCACAAAAGGGGCAGGCTACGAGCAGTACCTC. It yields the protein CASTKGAGYEQYL.

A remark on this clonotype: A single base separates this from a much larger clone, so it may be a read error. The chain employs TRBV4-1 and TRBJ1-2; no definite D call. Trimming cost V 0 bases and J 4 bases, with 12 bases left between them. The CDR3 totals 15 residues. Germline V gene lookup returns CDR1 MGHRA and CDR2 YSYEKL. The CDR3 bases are TGCGCCAGCAGCCAAGACACCGGGGTACCCTATGGCTACACCTTC. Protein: CASSQDTGVPYGYTF.

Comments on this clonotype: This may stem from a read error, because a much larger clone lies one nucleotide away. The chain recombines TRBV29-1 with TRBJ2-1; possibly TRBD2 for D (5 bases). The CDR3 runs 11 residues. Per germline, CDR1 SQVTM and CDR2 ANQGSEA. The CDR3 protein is CSGLREIEQSF. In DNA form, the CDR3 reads TGCAGCGGACTAAGGGAAATCGAGCAGTCCTTC.

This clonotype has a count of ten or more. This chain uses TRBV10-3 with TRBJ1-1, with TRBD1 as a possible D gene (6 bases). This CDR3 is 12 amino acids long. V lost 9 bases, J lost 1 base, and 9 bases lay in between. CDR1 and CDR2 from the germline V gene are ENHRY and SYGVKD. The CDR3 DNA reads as TGTGCCATTGGAGGGGGGAACACTGAAGCTTTCTTT. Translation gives CAIGGGNTEAFF.